Listed here is a single T cell receptor (beta chain). The antigen this receptor binds is unknown. Per-base qualities were not stored, and no clone one base away is much larger. The sample's time point label, decoded: baseline before first vaccination. The vaccinee samples were drawn from two UK trials, COV001 and COV002, one of which was a single-blind randomized controlled phase 2/3 trial testing AZD1222 (ChAdOx1 nCoV-19) in healthy adults. For TCRbeta chain sequencing, PBMC samples from trial participants were taken at day 0 and at day 28 after the second dose. The sample comes from a study of T cell responses to AZD1222 COVID-19 vaccine (dated by TCRdb to the early 2020s). Regarding the study in general: AZD1222 recipients with second doses at about 4 weeks or about 12 weeks were pooled, because spike-specific TCR depth and breadth did not differ between schedules. Enrollment into the trials was organized by age into subgroups of 18-55, 56-69 and 70-plus years, and those subgroups contained about 160, 30 and 59 TCR-sequenced participants, respectively. A total of 233 trial participants underwent TCR sequencing, of whom 207 received two doses of AZD1222 and about 26 received two doses of the MenACWY control vaccine.

Broad study findings and their caveats: The vaccine-associated CD4 TCRs covered the entire spike protein, and the dominant responses fell in regions 160-218 and 743-854. Spike-specific TCR breadth and depth rose significantly after two AZD1222 doses compared with day 0 and with MenACWY recipients. Participants were mostly white British and included more females than males, and it was suggested by the authors that clonal diversity may have been underestimated. Only a handful of AZD1222 recipients were SARS-CoV-2 seropositive at baseline, limiting conclusions about previously exposed vaccinees. No day 14 peak-response samples were available, so repertoires were characterized only after the peak T cell response. In the small 56-69-year group, the increase in depth fell short of significance, most likely because of low power. Epitopes outside the regions mutated in the B.1.351 and B.1.1.7 variants were reportedly recognized by nearly half of the unique spike-specific TCRs.

The CDR3 regions of human TCRbeta chains were subjected to immunosequencing. On the authors' methods: TCRs in the repertoires were compared against a reference library of SARS-CoV-2-specific TCRs that had been generated with the MIRA antigen-specificity platform. Breadth meant the fraction of unique TCRs that were SARS-CoV-2-associated, whereas depth meant the fraction of total T cells that were SARS-CoV-2-associated. Each spike-specific TCR was assigned to its reactive spike region and to a CD4 or CD8 class using the MIRA data. Log10-transformed breadth and depth values were compared by one-way ANOVA with Sidak's multiple comparisons tests. The table comes from immuneACCESS by way of TCRdb, which keeps in-frame sequences with V and J called. Part of the clones is missing from these tables; in studies checked, under half for an unresolved V gene and the rest for unknown reasons. That table gives V, J and clone size, and the DNA gave D and trimming. The sample records 110,000 to 150,000 clones, roughly 92% of which are singletons. Of the sample, under 6.5% is held by the ten largest clones.

The CDR3 runs 14 amino acids, cysteine and phenylalanine included. Only the CDR3 DNA stays, 42 bases, in frame from base 1. The germline ends are 20 bases apart after V is trimmed by 7 bases and J by 7 bases. Reading the germline V gene gives CDR1 SGHAT and CDR2 FQNNGV. The clonotype was recovered from an adult in good health. Sample: peripheral blood, taken on day 0 of AZD1222 vaccination. In this chain, TRBV11-2 is recombined with TRBJ2-7; the D assignment is uncertain and may be TRBD1 or TRBD2, with 6 bases supporting each. The CDR3 here reads CASTHSHRGREQYF. The DNA sequence reads TGTGCCAGCACCCATTCGCACCGGGGGCGAGAGCAGTACTTC. With the rest looked up from the reference TRBV11-2 and TRBJ2-7 genes rather than sequenced, the full variable domain is EAGVAQSPRYKIIEKRQSVAFWCNPISGHATLYWYQQILGQGPKLLIQFQNNGVVDDSQLPKDRFSAERLKGVDSTLKIQPAKLEDSAVYLCASTHSHRGREQYFGPGTRLTVT.